This TCR beta chain appears in the sequencing data of a study of early T cells in non-severe SARS-CoV-2 infection. About the research overall: Bulk RNA taken from unsorted whole blood was sequenced, leaving chains unpaired.

Concerning this clonotype: The antigen is unknown.

The CDR3 is 13 amino acids. The V gene's germline CDR1 is LGHDT and CDR2 YNNKEL (reference sequence). The ends were cut back, 6 bases at V and 4 bases at J, with 12 bases in the middle. Findings and caveats of the study: Missing private and CD4 specificities, VDJdb matching favored anti-spike CD8 responses.

Individual cDNA molecules were tagged with unique molecular identifiers, the study reported. TCRdb re-derived calls from the 5' RACE reads in MiXCR, one entry per CDR3 protein. This sample carries tens of thousands of distinct CDR3 sequences, over 12% of them seen once, and the ten largest clones take around 3.3%. The sample was whole blood. The V and J genes are TRBV3-1 and TRBJ1-2; D perhaps matches TRBD1 (6 bases). The TCR comes from an adult who was a healthcare worker with PCR-confirmed SARS-CoV-2 infection or an uninfected control (not recorded which). The CDR3 region is CASSQGRTYGYTF. DNA for the CDR3: TGTGCCAGCAGTCAGGGGAGGACCTATGGCTACACCTTC.